This passage covers 22 T cell receptor beta chains from one sample sequenced in a study of cytomegalovirus exposure and HLA in healthy donors. PCR employed 60 Vbeta and 13 Jbeta primers. The table came from immunoSEQ multiplex PCR; TCRdb's copy has only in-frame clones and leaves some out. The sample shows 89,000 or so clones, 84% of them seen only once. Sequencing input: PBMCs. Receptors originate from a woman under 30 in good health and CMV-seropositive.

The V gene is TRBV15, the J gene TRBJ2-3; tentatively, D is TRBD2 (5 bases). V was cut by 1 base and J by 4 bases, with 12 bases left in between. There are 15 residues in the CDR3. Germline CDR1 is LNHNV and CDR2 is YYDKDF (reference sequence). As DNA, the CDR3 is TGTGCCACCAGCAGAGTATTCGGGGTCTCAGATACGCAGTATTTT. This sequence encodes CATSRVFGVSDTQYF. The whole variable domain, filled in from reference TRBV15 and TRBJ2-3, reads DAMVIQNPRYQVTQFGKPVTLSCSQTLNHNVMYWYQQKSSQAPKLLFHYYDKDFNNEADTPDNFQSRRPNTSFCFLDIRSPGLGDTAMYLCATSRVFGVSDTQYFGPGTRLTVL.

V and J are TRBV13 and TRBJ2-3; 10 positions match TRBD1. The CDR3 length is 15 residues. The V segment lost 5 bases and the J segment 5 bases; nucleotides outside the gene matches: 7. Germline CDR1 reads PRHDT; CDR2 reads FYEKMQ (reference sequence). The CDR3 DNA sequence: TGTGCCAGCAGCAAGGACAGGGGGTATGAAGATACGCAGTATTTT. Its translation: CASSKDRGYEDTQYF.

The chain joins TRBV2 to TRBJ1-5, with D hard to call. This CDR3 contains 16 residues. Per the germline V gene, CDR1 is SNHLY and CDR2 is FYNNEI. V lost 5 bases, J lost 2 bases, and 16 bases lay in between. Here the CDR3 reads CASSPEGPRGNQPQHF. The CDR3 region has the DNA TGTGCCAGCAGTCCTGAAGGCCCCCGGGGCAATCAGCCCCAGCATTTT.

V gene TRBV28 combines with J gene TRBJ2-3, with D perhaps matching TRBD2 (7 bases). This CDR3 has 20 amino acids. Germline CDR1 and CDR2: MDHEN and SYDVKM. V lost 1 base and J lost 2, with 25 bases in between. CDR3 DNA sequence: TGTGCCAGCAGTTTATTCTATAGAAAGGGGGGGTTAGTAGACACAGATACGCAGTATTTT. This sequence encodes CASSLFYRKGGLVDTDTQYF.

CDR3 loop: CASSSLGQANVLTF. As DNA, the CDR3 is TGTGCCAGCAGCAGCCTCGGACAGGCCAACGTCCTGACTTTC. The chain couples TRBV27 to TRBJ2-6; D perhaps matches TRBD1 (5 bases). CDR3 length equals 14 residues. The V gene's germline CDR1 is MNHEY and CDR2 SMNVEV (reference sequence). V lost 6 bases, J lost 6 bases, and 12 bases lay in between.

The chain couples TRBV7-9 to TRBJ1-2, with 9 bases lining up with TRBD1. CDR1 is SEHNR and CDR2 is FQNEAQ in the germline V gene (reference sequence). Trimming cost V 1 base and J 8 bases; bases outside gene matches: 14. CDR3 length equals 17 residues. The CDR3, as DNA: TGTGCCAGCAGCTTAGGTCTGACAGGGGGACGGCTAGAAGGCTACACCTTC. Its translation: CASSLGLTGGRLEGYTF.

The rearrangement joins TRBV27 to TRBJ2-7; a weak D match, TRBD1 (5 bases). Trimming removed 5 bases from V and 0 bases from J, with 11 bases in between. This CDR3 spans 14 amino acids. CDR1 is MNHEY, CDR2 SMNVEV, per germline (reference sequence). The CDR3 sequence is CASSRDSHSYEQYF. CDR3 DNA: TGTGCCAGCAGTCGTGACAGCCACTCCTACGAGCAGTACTTC.

The V and J genes are TRBV14 and TRBJ2-1, with a tentative D call TRBD2 (5 bases). V was pared by 4 bases and J by 7 bases, with 20 bases between. Germline CDR1 reads SGHDN; CDR2 reads FVKESK. The CDR3 runs 16 residues. For the CDR3, the DNA is TGTGCCAGCAGCCCCGGACTCAGCAGAAGATTAAATGAGCAGTTCTTC. This sequence encodes CASSPGLSRRLNEQFF.

The chain's CDR3 is CASGPGNYGYTF. The CDR3 coding sequence is TGTGCTAGCGGTCCGGGTAACTATGGCTACACCTTC. The rearrangement uses TRBV2 and TRBJ1-2; D remains ambiguous. The CDR3 is 12 amino acids. Per germline, CDR1 SNHLY and CDR2 FYNNEI. The full variable domain, completed using reference TRBV2 and TRBJ1-2, is EPEVTQTPSHQVTQMGQEVILRCVPISNHLYFYWYRQILGQKVEFLVSFYNNEISEKSEIFDDQFSVERPDGSNFTLKIRSTKLEDSAMYFCASGPGNYGYTFGSGTRLTVV.

V and J are TRBV9 and TRBJ2-3; 9 bases are shared with TRBD2. J was trimmed by 2 bases and V by 2 bases; bases with no gene match: 15. The CDR3 contains 19 residues. Looked up from germline, CDR1 is SGDLS and CDR2 is YYNGEE. The CDR3 coding sequence is TGTGCCAGCAGCGTGAGCCTAGCGGGGTCGGGAAGTCCCACAGATACGCAGTATTTT. The encoded protein is CASSVSLAGSGSPTDTQYF.

The V call is TRBV15, the J call TRBJ2-1, with D perhaps TRBD1 (6 bases). Germline-derived CDR1 and CDR2 are LNHNV and YYDKDF (reference sequence). CDR3 length: 14 amino acids. V was pared by 9 bases and J by 0 bases, with 12 bases between. The DNA for the CDR3 is TGTGCCACAGCTACAGGGAGCTCCTACAATGAGCAGTTCTTC. It is translated as CATATGSSYNEQFF.

V is TRBV5-1 and J is TRBJ2-1; tentatively, D is TRBD2 (5 bases). This CDR3 is built from 14 residues. Germline assignment: CDR1 SGHRS and CDR2 YFSETQ. V shed 4 bases and J shed 4 bases, with 12 bases lying between them. CDR3 in amino acids: CASSLDSIYNEQFF. DNA for the CDR3: TGCGCCAGCAGCCTGGACTCGATTTACAATGAGCAGTTCTTC.

The chain employs TRBV6-1 and TRBJ2-7, with D possibly TRBD2 on 5 matching bases. The germline V gene encodes CDR1 MNHNS and CDR2 SASEGT. V lost 1 base, J lost 0 bases, and 10 bases lay in between. This CDR3 spans 15 amino acids. Here the CDR3 reads CASSEGSGSSYEQYF. CDR3 DNA: TGTGCCAGCAGTGAAGGAAGCGGTAGCTCCTACGAGCAGTACTTC.

This clone showed up just once. No DNA is shown, since the ends of the CDR3 on it are uncertain; the CDR3 is the one TCRdb lists. This sequence joins TRBV27 and TRBJ1-2. Per germline, CDR1 MNHEY and CDR2 SMNVEV (reference sequence). The CDR3 numbers 13 amino acids, ends counted. This CDR3 is CASSSSGNYGYTF.

The chain uses TRBV7-9 and TRBJ2-7, with 12 positions matching TRBD2. CDR1 and CDR2 (germline): SEHNR, FQNEAQ (reference sequence). The CDR3 covers 16 residues. Trimming at V came to 4 bases and at J to 4 bases, leaving 8 bases not matched to a gene. As DNA, the CDR3 is TGTGCCAGCAGCTCCACGACTAGCGGGAGCCCGTACGAGCAGTACTTC. It codes for CASSSTTSGSPYEQYF.

J is TRBJ2-2 and V is TRBV10-1; D not resolved. From germline, CDR1 is WNHNN and CDR2 SYGVQD (reference sequence). This CDR3 region has 13 residues. The V and J ends lost 3 bases and 1 base respectively, with 3 bases between them. CDR3 DNA sequence: TGCGCCAGCAGTGATCTGAACACCGGGGAGCTGTTTTTT. Amino acid sequence: CASSDLNTGELFF.

The rearrangement joins TRBV12-1 to TRBJ1-2; TRBD1 reflects the table's D call only, with no check against the DNA. TRBV12-1 is an annotated pseudogene. The CDR3 is 12 amino acids. CDR3 nucleotides: TGTGCCAGCAGCCGACAGTCCAATGGCTACACCTTC. Translating it yields CASSRQSNGYTF.

J is TRBJ1-2 and V is TRBV7-3; TRBD1 agrees at 11 bases. J was trimmed by 8 bases and V by 6 bases; bases with no gene match: 8. The germline V gene encodes CDR1 SGHTA and CDR2 FQGTGA. The CDR3 is 14 residues long. CDR3 coding DNA: TGTGCCAGCAGTGTGGACAGGGGGCAGGGAGGCTACACCTTC. This encodes CASSVDRGQGGYTF.

V gene TRBV4-1 combines with J gene TRBJ2-5, with D possibly being TRBD1 (6 bases). CDR1 is MGHRA, CDR2 YSYEKL, per germline. Trimming shortened V by 4 bases and J by 2 bases, and 14 bases separated the two germline ends. CDR3 length: 15 amino acids. The CDR3 nucleotides read TGCGCCAGCAGCCGATGGACAGCTTTGCAAGAGACCCAGTACTTC. Translated: CASSRWTALQETQYF.

CDR3 DNA: TGTGCCAGCTCACCCAGACCGGGACAGGGTAACACTGAAGCTTTCTTT. Translation: CASSPRPGQGNTEAFF. The chain links TRBV18 to TRBJ1-1; 9 bases are a match to TRBD1. With V trimmed by 3 bases and J by 2 bases, 7 bases remained unmatched. This CDR3 comprises 16 residues. Germline CDR1 KGHSH, CDR2 LQKENI.

The chain links TRBV15 to TRBJ1-5; D not resolved. The length of the CDR3 is 15 residues. The germline V gene has CDR1 LNHNV and CDR2 YYDKDF (reference sequence). With 8 bases removed from V and 0 bases from J, the gap between germline ends came to 14 bases. This CDR3 reads CATAILPNSNQPQHF. CDR3 nucleotides: TGTGCCACCGCAATACTCCCTAATAGCAATCAGCCCCAGCATTTT.

J is TRBJ2-1 and V is TRBV2, with 8 bases matching TRBD2. V was clipped by 4 bases and J by 6 bases; unmatched bases: 8. Germline V gene lookup returns CDR1 SNHLY and CDR2 FYNNEI. The CDR3 totals 15 residues. CDR3 region: CASSVQRGSSNEQFF. The CDR3, as DNA: TGTGCCAGCAGTGTACAGCGGGGGTCTAGCAATGAGCAGTTCTTC.